The next 29 T cell receptor beta chains were all read from a single sample in a study of blood T cell repertoires in COVID-19. Measured with immunoSEQ multiplex PCR; TCRdb has only the in-frame clones, and not every one. Seen here are hundreds of thousands of clones, around 90% observed once, and the top ten hold just under 9%. The sequenced sample consisted of PBMCs or T cells enriched from blood (not recorded which). Receptors originate from a young woman who had recovered from COVID-19.

The V and J genes are TRBV28 and TRBJ1-1, with TRBD1 matching over 7 bases. In germline, CDR1 is MDHEN, CDR2 SYDVKM. The CDR3 has 16 amino acids. V trimming: 7 bases; J trimming: 2 bases; junction bases outside the gene matches: 13. CDR3 coding DNA: TGTGCCAGCACTGTTACCGACAGGGAATACAACACTGAAGCTTTCTTT. As protein: CASTVTDREYNTEAFF.

V gene TRBV7-2 combines with J gene TRBJ2-1, with a tentative D call TRBD2 (6 bases). This CDR3 is built from 15 residues. Germline CDR1 and CDR2: SGHTA and FQGNSA. V shed 2 bases and J shed 1 base, with 9 bases lying between them. CDR3 loop: CASSLRRGSYNEQFF. The CDR3 region has the DNA TGTGCCAGCAGCTTAAGACGGGGGTCCTACAATGAGCAGTTCTTC.

The J gene is TRBJ2-7, the V gene TRBV7-9, with D possibly TRBD2 on 7 matching bases. The germline gives CDR1 SEHNR, CDR2 FQNEAQ (reference sequence). Trimming took 3 bases from V and 4 from J, leaving 13 bases between them. This CDR3 is built from 14 residues. As DNA, the CDR3 is TGTGCCAGCAGCTTGGGGGGGCGAGGGTACGAGCAGTACTTC. It is translated as CASSLGGRGYEQYF.

This clone was observed once. The gene calls are TRBV27 and TRBJ2-2; TRBD2 is a possible D gene (6 bases). This CDR3 has 14 residues. The germline CDR1 and CDR2 sequences are MNHEY and SMNVEV (reference sequence). The germline V and J ends were trimmed by 2 bases and 5 bases, with 9 bases remaining between them. Written as DNA, the CDR3 is TGTGCCAGCAGTTTAATCGGGGGAACCGGGGAGCTGTTTTTT. Its protein is CASSLIGGTGELFF.

This rearrangement joins TRBV28 to TRBJ1-5; D is unclear. The CDR3 has 15 amino acids. V lost 3 bases to trimming and J lost 0 bases, with 9 bases between them. The germline CDR1 and CDR2 sequences are MDHEN and SYDVKM. The CDR3 DNA reads TGTGCCAGCAGTTTTGAGTCCTTTAGCAATCAGCCCCAGCATTTT. It specifies CASSFESFSNQPQHF.

This chain joins TRBV3-1 (or the pseudogene TRBV3-2) and TRBJ2-5, with D perhaps matching TRBD1 (6 bases). The germline CDR1 and CDR2 sequences are LGHDT and YNNKEL (reference sequence). The CDR3 length is 15 residues. V dropped 1 base and J dropped 0 bases, with 9 bases sitting between them. The CDR3, as DNA: TGTGCCAGCAGCCAAGGGGCAGGGGACCAAGAGACCCAGTACTTC. Amino acids: CASSQGAGDQETQYF.

The chain is built from TRBV5-1 and TRBJ2-7; the match to TRBD1 covers 8 bases. Germline V gene lookup returns CDR1 SGHRS and CDR2 YFSETQ. CDR3 size: 15 residues. V lost 2 bases and J lost 6; bases outside the gene matches: 10. Here the CDR3 DNA reads TGCGCCAGCAGCTTAAGACAGGGGAAGGTTTCCGAGCAGTACTTC. It yields the protein CASSLRQGKVSEQYF.

The CDR3 DNA sequence: TGTGCCAGCAGCGACCGGGTGCACACAGATACGCAGTATTTT. Protein sequence: CASSDRVHTDTQYF. This sequence joins TRBV25-1 and TRBJ2-3; D is unresolved. The V and J ends lost 6 bases and 2 bases respectively, with 12 bases between them. Germline V CDR1 and CDR2: MGHDK, SYGVNS. The CDR3 runs to 14 residues.

V gene TRBV2 combines with J gene TRBJ1-1, with D tentatively TRBD1 (5 bases). Germline CDR1 and CDR2: SNHLY and FYNNEI. Trimming removed 6 bases at V and 6 bases at J, with 17 bases between. This CDR3 comprises 14 residues. The CDR3: CASSAGGTFAEAFF. The DNA for the CDR3 is TGTGCCAGCAGCGCGGGGGGAACGTTCGCTGAAGCTTTCTTT.

The chain combines TRBV19 with TRBJ1-1; D is possibly TRBD1 (5 bases). CDR3 length: 16 residues. Germline values: CDR1 LNHDA, CDR2 SQIVND (reference sequence). Deletions cut 1 base from V and 6 bases from J, with 18 bases between. The DNA of the CDR3 is TGTGCCAGTAGTATAGTAGTACCAGGGTCGGACCCTGAAGCTTTCTTT. Translation: CASSIVVPGSDPEAFF.

CDR3 nucleotide sequence: TGTGCCAGCAGTGGACTAGCGGTTAACAATGAGCAGTTCTTC. Encoded protein: CASSGLAVNNEQFF. V and J are TRBV9 and TRBJ2-1, with 10 positions matching TRBD2. The CDR3 loop spans 14 amino acids. CDR1 and CDR2 (germline): SGDLS, YYNGEE. With 5 bases clipped from V and 5 bases from J, the junction kept 4 bases outside the gene matches.

Here the CDR3 reads CASSISGLAGTDTQYF. The CDR3 bases are TGTGCCAGCAGCATTTCGGGACTAGCGGGCACAGATACGCAGTATTTT. The chain is built from TRBV7-2 and TRBJ2-3; TRBD2 matches 11 bases. Trimming cost V 5 bases and J 1 base; bases outside gene matches: 5. CDR1 is SGHTA, CDR2 FQGNSA, per germline. The CDR3 is made up of 16 amino acids.

The chain carries TRBV27 and TRBJ2-2; weak D call: TRBD1 (5 bases). From germline, CDR1 is MNHEY and CDR2 SMNVEV (reference sequence). The CDR3 has 12 amino acids. The V end lost 4 bases, the J end lost 7 bases, and 7 bases lay between the germline ends. The CDR3 DNA reads as TGTGCCAGCAGTTCGCAGGGCGGGGAGCTGTTTTTT. Translation: CASSSQGGELFF.

This clone was seen only a few times. This chain links TRBV10-3 with TRBJ2-2, with D perhaps matching TRBD2 (5 bases). Trimming stripped 2 bases from V and 6 bases from J, with 13 bases between. The length of the CDR3 is 15 residues. Per germline, CDR1 ENHRY and CDR2 SYGVKD. CDR3 region: CAISEGRGDAGELFF. In nucleotides, the CDR3 is TGTGCCATCAGTGAGGGCCGGGGTGACGCCGGGGAGCTGTTTTTT.

The genes are TRBV7-8 and TRBJ1-1; perhaps TRBD1 as D (6 bases). Looked up from germline, CDR1 is SGHVS and CDR2 is FQNEAQ. Trimming took off 2 bases at V and 1 base at J, with 11 bases between the two ends. This CDR3 is built from 15 residues. The CDR3 protein is CASSLPRGQNTEAFF. Written as DNA, the CDR3 is TGTGCCAGCAGCTTACCCAGGGGTCAGAACACTGAAGCTTTCTTT.

The V and J genes are TRBV18 and TRBJ1-6; TRBD1 is a possible D gene (6 bases). The length of the CDR3 is 13 residues. The V gene's germline CDR1 is KGHSH and CDR2 LQKENI. Trimming shortened V by 5 bases and J by 10 bases, and 12 bases separated the two germline ends. CDR3 in amino acids: CASSWDTDSPLHF. The DNA of the CDR3 is TGTGCCAGCTCATGGGACACCGACTCACCCCTCCACTTT. The full variable domain, its missing parts supplied by reference TRBV18 and TRBJ1-6, is NAGVMQNPRHLVRRRGQEARLRCSPMKGHSHVYWYRQLPEEGLKFMVYLQKENIIDESGMPKERFSAEFPKEGPSILRIQQVVRGDSAAYFCASSWDTDSPLHFGNGTRLTVT.

The chain couples TRBV5-5 to TRBJ1-4, with D perhaps TRBD1 (5 bases). This CDR3 spans 13 amino acids. The V end lost 2 bases, the J end lost 8 bases, and 10 bases lay between the germline ends. Germline values: CDR1 SGHKS, CDR2 YYEKEE (reference sequence). In DNA, the CDR3 is TGTGCCAGCAGCTTACGAGCAGGGGAAAAACTGTTTTTT. It translates to CASSLRAGEKLFF.

The gene calls are TRBV7-2 and TRBJ2-1, with D tentatively TRBD1 (6 bases). V was shortened by 1 base and J by 3 bases, with 10 bases between the two germline ends. The CDR3 has 15 residues. Germline lookup yields CDR1 SGHTA and CDR2 FQGNSA. The CDR3 DNA reads as TGTGCCAGCAGCTTAGTAGGGGGAAACTACAATGAGCAGTTCTTC. Translated: CASSLVGGNYNEQFF.

This chain uses TRBV5-1 with TRBJ1-3; a possible D gene is TRBD1 (5 bases). This CDR3 has 15 residues. Germline V gives CDR1 SGHRS, CDR2 YFSETQ. The V end lost 0 bases, the J end lost 4 bases, and 11 bases lay between the germline ends. Here the CDR3 DNA reads TGCGCCAGCAGCTTGGCAGGGTTTTCAGGAAACACCATATATTTT. It codes for CASSLAGFSGNTIYF.

This clone was picked up a small number of times. The chain joins TRBV29-1 to TRBJ1-2; TRBD1 agrees at 9 bases. The CDR3 spans 12 residues. With V trimmed by 3 bases and J by 8 bases, 4 bases remained unmatched. CDR1 and CDR2 (germline): SQVTM, ANQGSEA. The CDR3 loop reads CSVEDRGDGYTF. CDR3 nucleotide sequence: TGCAGCGTTGAGGACAGGGGTGACGGCTACACCTTC.

The V call is TRBV20-1, the J call TRBJ2-7; 12 bases are a match to TRBD2. With V trimmed by 3 bases and J by 8 bases, 17 bases remained unmatched. The CDR3 covers 17 residues. The germline gives CDR1 DFQATT, CDR2 SNEGSKA (reference sequence). In DNA, the CDR3 is TGCAGTGCTAGTAAGGTGGAGCCTAGCGGGAGGGCGGGGAAGCAGTACTTC. Its protein product is CSASKVEPSGRAGKQYF.

The chain joins TRBV30 to TRBJ2-1; 9 bases agree with TRBD2. The CDR3 is made up of 14 amino acids. Per the germline V gene, CDR1 is GTSNPN and CDR2 is SVGIG (reference sequence). V was pared by 3 bases and J by 2 bases, with 2 bases of the junction left unmatched. The CDR3 DNA reads TGTGCCTGGAGCGGCGGGGGGGCCTACAATGAGCAGTTCTTC. Its protein product is CAWSGGGAYNEQFF.

The chain uses TRBV19 and TRBJ1-5; 8 bases are shared with TRBD1. The CDR3 runs to 14 residues. The V gene's germline CDR1 is LNHDA and CDR2 SQIVND (reference sequence). V lost 5 bases to trimming and J lost 6 bases; unmatched junction nucleotides: 6. CDR3 amino acids: CASSVDRVGQPQHF. CDR3 DNA sequence: TGTGCCAGTAGTGTGGACAGGGTCGGTCAGCCCCAGCATTTT. Full variable domain (missing parts from reference TRBV19 and TRBJ1-5): DGGITQSPKYLFRKEGQNVTLSCEQNLNHDAMYWYRQDPGQGLRLIYYSQIVNDFQKGDIAEGYSVSREKKESFPLTVTSAQKNPTAFYLCASSVDRVGQPQHFGDGTRLSIL.

CDR3 sequence reads: CASSLDGLEAFF. Written as DNA, the CDR3 is TGTGCCAGCAGCTTGGATGGGCTAGAAGCTTTCTTT. This chain uses TRBV5-4 with TRBJ1-1; D remains unclear. The CDR3 covers 12 residues. Germline V gives CDR1 SGHNT, CDR2 YYREEE (reference sequence). V was cut by 0 bases and J by 8 bases, with 8 bases left in between.

This rearrangement joins TRBV25-1 to TRBJ2-2; 12 bases line up with TRBD2. The CDR3 totals 16 residues. V trimming: 4 bases; J trimming: 8 bases; junction bases outside the gene matches: 8. Germline loops: CDR1 MGHDK, CDR2 SYGVNS. The CDR3, as DNA: TGTGCCAGCAGTGCTCGGACTAGCGGGGTAGAAGGGGAGCTGTTTTTT. Amino acid sequence: CASSARTSGVEGELFF.

In DNA form, the CDR3 reads TGTGCCAGCAACCCCGTCGGTCTAGCGGACCAAAGCTCCTACAATGAGCAGTTCTTC. Its protein is CASNPVGLADQSSYNEQFF. The chain links TRBV2 to TRBJ2-1, with TRBD2 matching 7 bases. Germline assignment: CDR1 SNHLY and CDR2 FYNNEI. The trim removed 7 bases at V and 0 bases at J, leaving 18 bases unmatched. The CDR3 is 19 residues long.

The V and J genes are TRBV9 and TRBJ2-5; possibly TRBD1 for D (8 bases). The V gene lost 3 bases and the J gene lost 9 bases, with 18 bases spanning the gap. The length of the CDR3 is 14 residues. Germline V gene data show CDR1 as SGDLS and CDR2 as YYNGEE. The CDR3 spells CASSAGTGRGAQYF. The CDR3 DNA sequence: TGTGCCAGCAGCGCAGGGACAGGTCGGGGGGCCCAGTACTTC.

This chain connects TRBV2 to TRBJ2-5; 9 nucleotides line up with TRBD2. Germline CDR1 SNHLY, CDR2 FYNNEI. V lost 11 bases to trimming and J lost 4 bases; unmatched junction nucleotides: 5. The CDR3 sequence is 12 residues long. The CDR3 is CAAGGIRETQYF. CDR3 bases: TGTGCCGCGGGGGGGATTAGAGAGACCCAGTACTTC.

This rearrangement joins TRBV7-9 to TRBJ2-5; D perhaps matches TRBD2 (5 bases). CDR1 is SEHNR and CDR2 is FQNEAQ in the germline V gene (reference sequence). Trimming shortened V by 5 bases and J by 10 bases, and 23 bases separated the two germline ends. The CDR3 sequence is 15 residues long. CDR3 residues: CASSATNRDPDLQYF. The CDR3 DNA sequence: TGTGCCAGCAGCGCCACGAACCGGGATCCCGATCTCCAGTACTTC.